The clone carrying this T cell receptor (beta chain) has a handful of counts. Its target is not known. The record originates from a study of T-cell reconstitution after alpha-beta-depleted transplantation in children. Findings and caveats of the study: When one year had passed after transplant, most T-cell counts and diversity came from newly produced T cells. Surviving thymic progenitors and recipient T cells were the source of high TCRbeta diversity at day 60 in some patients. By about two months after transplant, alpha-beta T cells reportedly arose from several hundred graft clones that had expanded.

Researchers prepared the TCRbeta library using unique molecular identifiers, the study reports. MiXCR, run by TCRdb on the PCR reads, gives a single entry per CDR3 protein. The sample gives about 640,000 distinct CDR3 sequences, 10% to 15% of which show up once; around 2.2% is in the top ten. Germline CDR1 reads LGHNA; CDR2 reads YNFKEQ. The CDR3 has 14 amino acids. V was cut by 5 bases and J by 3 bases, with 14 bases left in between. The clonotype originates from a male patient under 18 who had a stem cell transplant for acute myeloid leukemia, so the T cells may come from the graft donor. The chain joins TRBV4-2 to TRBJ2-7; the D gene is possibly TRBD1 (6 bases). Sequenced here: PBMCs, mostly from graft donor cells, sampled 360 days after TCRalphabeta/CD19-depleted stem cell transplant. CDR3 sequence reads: CASSSQRGFYEQYF. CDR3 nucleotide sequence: TGTGCCAGCAGCTCCCAGAGGGGGTTCTACGAGCAGTACTTC.